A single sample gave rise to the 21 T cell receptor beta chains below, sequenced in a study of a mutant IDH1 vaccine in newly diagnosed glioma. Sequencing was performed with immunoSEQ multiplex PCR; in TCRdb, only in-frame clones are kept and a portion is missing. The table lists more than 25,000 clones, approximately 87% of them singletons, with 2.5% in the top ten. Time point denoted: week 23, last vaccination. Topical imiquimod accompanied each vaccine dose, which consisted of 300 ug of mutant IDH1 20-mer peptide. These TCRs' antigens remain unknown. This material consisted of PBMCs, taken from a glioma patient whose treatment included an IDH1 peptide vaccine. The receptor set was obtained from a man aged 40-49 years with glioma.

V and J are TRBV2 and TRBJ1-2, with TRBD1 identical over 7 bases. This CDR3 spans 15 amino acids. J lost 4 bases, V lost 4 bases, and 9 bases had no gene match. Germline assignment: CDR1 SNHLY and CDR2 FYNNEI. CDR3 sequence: CASSVTRDSVYGYTF. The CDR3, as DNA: TGTGCCAGCAGTGTGACCCGGGACAGCGTCTATGGCTACACCTTC.

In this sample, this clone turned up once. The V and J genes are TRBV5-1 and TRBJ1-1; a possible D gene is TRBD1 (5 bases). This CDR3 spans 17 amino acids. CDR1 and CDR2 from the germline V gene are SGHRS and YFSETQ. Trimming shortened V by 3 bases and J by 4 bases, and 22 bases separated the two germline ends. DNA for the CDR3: TGCGCCAGCAGCTGGGACCCGGACGGTGCCGGGGGCACTGAAGCTTTCTTT. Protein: CASSWDPDGAGGTEAFF.

CDR3 residues: CASKVGNQPQHF. CDR3 nucleotide sequence: TGTGCCAGTAAGGTAGGGAATCAGCCCCAGCATTTT. The chain has TRBV19 and TRBJ1-5, with D unresolved. The CDR3 sequence is 12 residues long. V was shortened by 7 bases and J by 4 bases, with 8 bases between the two germline ends. Germline values: CDR1 LNHDA, CDR2 SQIVND (reference sequence).

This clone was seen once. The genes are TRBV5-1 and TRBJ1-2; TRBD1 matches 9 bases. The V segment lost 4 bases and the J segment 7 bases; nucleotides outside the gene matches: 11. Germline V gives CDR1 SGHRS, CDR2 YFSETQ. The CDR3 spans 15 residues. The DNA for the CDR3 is TGCGCCAGCAGCCCTACCCCCGGGACAGGGAGTGGCTACACCTTC. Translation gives CASSPTPGTGSGYTF. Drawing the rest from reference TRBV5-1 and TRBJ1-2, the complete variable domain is KAGVTQTPRYLIKTRGQQVTLSCSPISGHRSVSWYQQTPGQGLQFLFEYFSETQRNKGNFPGRFSGRQFSNSRSEMNVSTLELGDSALYLCASSPTPGTGSGYTFGSGTRLTVV.

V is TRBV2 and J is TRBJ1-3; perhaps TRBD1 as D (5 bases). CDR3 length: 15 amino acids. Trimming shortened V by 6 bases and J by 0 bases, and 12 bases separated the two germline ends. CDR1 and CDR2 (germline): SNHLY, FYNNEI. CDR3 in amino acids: CASSQSQGSGNTIYF. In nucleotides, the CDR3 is TGTGCCAGCAGCCAGAGCCAGGGCTCTGGAAACACCATATATTTT.

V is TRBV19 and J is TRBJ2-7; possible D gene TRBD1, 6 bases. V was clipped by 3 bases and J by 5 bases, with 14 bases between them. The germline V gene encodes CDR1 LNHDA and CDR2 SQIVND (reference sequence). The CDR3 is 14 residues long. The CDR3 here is CASSISRTANEQYF. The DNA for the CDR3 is TGTGCCAGTAGTATTTCCAGGACAGCCAACGAGCAGTACTTC.

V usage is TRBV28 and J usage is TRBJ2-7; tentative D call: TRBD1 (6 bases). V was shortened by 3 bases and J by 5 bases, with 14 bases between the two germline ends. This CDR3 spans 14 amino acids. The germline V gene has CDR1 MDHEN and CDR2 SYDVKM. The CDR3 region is CASSFRGVLDEQYF. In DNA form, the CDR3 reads TGTGCCAGCAGTTTCAGGGGCGTATTGGACGAGCAGTACTTC. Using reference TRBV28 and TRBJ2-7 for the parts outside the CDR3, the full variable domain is DVKVTQSSRYLVKRTGEKVFLECVQDMDHENMFWYRQDPGLGLRLIYFSYDVKMKEKGDIPEGYSVSREKKERFSLILESASTNQTSMYLCASSFRGVLDEQYFGPGTRLTVT.

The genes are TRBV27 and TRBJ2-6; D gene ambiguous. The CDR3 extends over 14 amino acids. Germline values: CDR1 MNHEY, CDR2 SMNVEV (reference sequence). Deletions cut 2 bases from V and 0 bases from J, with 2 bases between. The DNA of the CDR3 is TGTGCCAGCAGTTTAAGCTCTGGGGCCAACGTCCTGACTTTC. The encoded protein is CASSLSSGANVLTF.

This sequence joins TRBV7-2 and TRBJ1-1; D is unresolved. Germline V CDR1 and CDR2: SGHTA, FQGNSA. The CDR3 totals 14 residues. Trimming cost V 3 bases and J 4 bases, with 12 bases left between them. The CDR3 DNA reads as TGTGCCAGCAGCTTTTCAGGTTTCGGCACTGAAGCTTTCTTT. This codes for CASSFSGFGTEAFF.

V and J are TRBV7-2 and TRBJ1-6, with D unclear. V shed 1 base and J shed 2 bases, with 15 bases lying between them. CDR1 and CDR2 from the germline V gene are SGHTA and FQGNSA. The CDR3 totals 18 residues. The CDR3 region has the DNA TGTGCCAGCAGCTTAGACCCGAGCATATCTACCTATAATTCACCCCTCCACTTT. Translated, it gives CASSLDPSISTYNSPLHF.

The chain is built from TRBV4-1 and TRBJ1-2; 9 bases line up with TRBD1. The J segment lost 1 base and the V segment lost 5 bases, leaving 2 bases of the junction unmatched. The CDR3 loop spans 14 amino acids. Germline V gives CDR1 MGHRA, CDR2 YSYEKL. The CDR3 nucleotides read TGCGCCAGCAGCTCGGACAGGGGTAACTATGGCTACACCTTC. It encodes CASSSDRGNYGYTF.

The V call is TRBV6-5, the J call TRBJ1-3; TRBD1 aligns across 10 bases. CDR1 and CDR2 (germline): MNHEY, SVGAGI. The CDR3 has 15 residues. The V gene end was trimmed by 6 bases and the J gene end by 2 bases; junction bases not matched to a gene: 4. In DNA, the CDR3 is TGTGCCAGCAGGACGACAGGGGGCACTGGAAACACCATATATTTT. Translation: CASRTTGGTGNTIYF.

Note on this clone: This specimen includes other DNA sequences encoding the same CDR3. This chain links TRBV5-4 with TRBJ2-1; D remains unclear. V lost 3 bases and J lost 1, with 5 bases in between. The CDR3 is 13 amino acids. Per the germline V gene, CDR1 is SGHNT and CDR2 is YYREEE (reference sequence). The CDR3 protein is CASSSSSYNEQFF. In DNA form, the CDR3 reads TGTGCCAGCAGCTCCAGTTCCTACAATGAGCAGTTCTTC.

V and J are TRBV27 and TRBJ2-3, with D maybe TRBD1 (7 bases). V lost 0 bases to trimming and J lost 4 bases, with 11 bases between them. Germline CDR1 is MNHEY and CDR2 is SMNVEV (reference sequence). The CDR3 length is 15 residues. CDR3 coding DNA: TGTGCCAGCAGTTTATCCCAGGGGGGAGCAGATACGCAGTATTTT. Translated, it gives CASSLSQGGADTQYF.

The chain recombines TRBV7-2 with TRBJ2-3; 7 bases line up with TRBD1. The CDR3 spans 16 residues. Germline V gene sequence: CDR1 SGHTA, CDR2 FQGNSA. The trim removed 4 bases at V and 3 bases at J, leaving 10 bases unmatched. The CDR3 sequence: CASSSPDRLRTDTQYF. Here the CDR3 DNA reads TGTGCCAGCAGCTCTCCGGACAGGTTGAGAACAGATACGCAGTATTTT.

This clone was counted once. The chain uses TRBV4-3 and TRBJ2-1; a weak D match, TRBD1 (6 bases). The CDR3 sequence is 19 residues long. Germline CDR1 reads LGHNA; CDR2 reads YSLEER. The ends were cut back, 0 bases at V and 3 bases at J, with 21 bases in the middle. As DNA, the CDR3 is TGCGCCAGCAGCCAAGAAGGGGGTACAGGCCCCTGGGACTACAATGAGCAGTTCTTC. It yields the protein CASSQEGGTGPWDYNEQFF.

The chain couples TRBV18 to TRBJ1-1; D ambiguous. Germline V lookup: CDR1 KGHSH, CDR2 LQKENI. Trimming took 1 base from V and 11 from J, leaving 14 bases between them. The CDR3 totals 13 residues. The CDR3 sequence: CASSPQPGNRAFF. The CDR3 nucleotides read TGTGCCAGCTCACCACAGCCAGGCAATCGTGCTTTCTTT.

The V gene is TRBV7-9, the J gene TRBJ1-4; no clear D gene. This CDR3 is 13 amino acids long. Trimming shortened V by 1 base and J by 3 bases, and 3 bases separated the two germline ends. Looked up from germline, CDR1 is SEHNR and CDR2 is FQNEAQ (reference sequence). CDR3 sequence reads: CASSLGANEKLFF. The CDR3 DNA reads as TGTGCCAGCAGCTTAGGGGCTAATGAAAAACTGTTTTTT.

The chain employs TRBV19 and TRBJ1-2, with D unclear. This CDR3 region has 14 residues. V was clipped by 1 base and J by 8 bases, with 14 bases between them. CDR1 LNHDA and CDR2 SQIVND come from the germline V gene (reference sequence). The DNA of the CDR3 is TGTGCCAGTAGTATAGGAAGATCTGCGAAGGGCTACACCTTC. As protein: CASSIGRSAKGYTF.

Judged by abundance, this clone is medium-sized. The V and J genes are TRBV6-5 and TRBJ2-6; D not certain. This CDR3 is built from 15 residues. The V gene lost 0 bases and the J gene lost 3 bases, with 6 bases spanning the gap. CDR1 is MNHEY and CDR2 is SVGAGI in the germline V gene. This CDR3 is CASSYSLDGANVLTF. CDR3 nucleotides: TGTGCCAGCAGTTACTCGCTAGATGGGGCCAACGTCCTGACTTTC.

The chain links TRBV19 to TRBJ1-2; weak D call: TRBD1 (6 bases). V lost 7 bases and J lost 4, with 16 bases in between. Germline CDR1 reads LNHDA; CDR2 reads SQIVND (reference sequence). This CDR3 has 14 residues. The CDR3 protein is CASMEQGVVYGYTF. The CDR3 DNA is TGTGCCAGTATGGAACAGGGAGTCGTCTATGGCTACACCTTC. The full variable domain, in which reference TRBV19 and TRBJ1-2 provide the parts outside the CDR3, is DGGITQSPKYLFRKEGQNVTLSCEQNLNHDAMYWYRQDPGQGLRLIYYSQIVNDFQKGDIAEGYSVSREKKESFPLTVTSAQKNPTAFYLCASMEQGVVYGYTFGSGTRLTVV.